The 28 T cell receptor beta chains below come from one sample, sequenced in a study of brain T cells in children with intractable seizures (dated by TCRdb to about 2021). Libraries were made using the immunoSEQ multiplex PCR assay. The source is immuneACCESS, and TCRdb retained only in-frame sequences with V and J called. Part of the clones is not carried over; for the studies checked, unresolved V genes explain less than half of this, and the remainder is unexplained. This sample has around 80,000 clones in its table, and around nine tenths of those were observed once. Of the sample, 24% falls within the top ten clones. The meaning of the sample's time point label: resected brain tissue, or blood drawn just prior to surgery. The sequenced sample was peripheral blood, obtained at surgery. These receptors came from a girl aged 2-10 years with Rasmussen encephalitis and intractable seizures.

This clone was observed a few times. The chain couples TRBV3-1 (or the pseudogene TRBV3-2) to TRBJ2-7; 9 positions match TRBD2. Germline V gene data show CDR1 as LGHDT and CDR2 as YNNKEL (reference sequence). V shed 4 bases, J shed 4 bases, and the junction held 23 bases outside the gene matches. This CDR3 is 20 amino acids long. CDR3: CASSPRAQGGLAYFLYEQYF. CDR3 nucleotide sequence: TGTGCCAGCAGCCCCCGGGCTCAAGGCGGACTAGCGTACTTCTTGTACGAGCAGTACTTC.

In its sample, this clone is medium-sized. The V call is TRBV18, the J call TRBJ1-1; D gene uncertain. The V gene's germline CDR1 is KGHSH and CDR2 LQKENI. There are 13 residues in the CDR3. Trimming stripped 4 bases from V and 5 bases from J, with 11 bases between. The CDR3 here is CASSHPDGTEAFF. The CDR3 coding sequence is TGTGCCAGCTCACACCCAGACGGGACTGAAGCTTTCTTT.

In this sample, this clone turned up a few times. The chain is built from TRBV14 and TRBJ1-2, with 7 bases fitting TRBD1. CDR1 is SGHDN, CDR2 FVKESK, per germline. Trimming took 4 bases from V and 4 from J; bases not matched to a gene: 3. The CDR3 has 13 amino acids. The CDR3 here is CASSRGQAYGYTF. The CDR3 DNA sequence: TGTGCCAGCAGCCGAGGACAGGCCTATGGCTACACCTTC.

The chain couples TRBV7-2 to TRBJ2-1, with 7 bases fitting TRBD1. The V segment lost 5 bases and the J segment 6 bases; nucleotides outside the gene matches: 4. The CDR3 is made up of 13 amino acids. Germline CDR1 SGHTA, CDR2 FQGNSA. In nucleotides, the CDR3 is TGTGCCAGCAGCCCCCAGGGGGTCAATGAGCAGTTCTTC. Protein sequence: CASSPQGVNEQFF.

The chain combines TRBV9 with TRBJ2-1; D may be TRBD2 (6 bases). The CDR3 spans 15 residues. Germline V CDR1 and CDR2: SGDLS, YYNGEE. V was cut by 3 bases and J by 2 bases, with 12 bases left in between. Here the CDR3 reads CASSASGYAYNEQFF. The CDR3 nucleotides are TGTGCCAGCAGCGCAAGCGGGTATGCCTACAATGAGCAGTTCTTC. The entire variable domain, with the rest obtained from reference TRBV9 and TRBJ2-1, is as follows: DSGVTQTPKHLITATGQRVTLRCSPRSGDLSVYWYQQSLDQGLQFLIQYYNGEERAKGNILERFSAQQFPDLHSELNLSSLELGDSALYFCASSASGYAYNEQFFGPGTRLTVL.

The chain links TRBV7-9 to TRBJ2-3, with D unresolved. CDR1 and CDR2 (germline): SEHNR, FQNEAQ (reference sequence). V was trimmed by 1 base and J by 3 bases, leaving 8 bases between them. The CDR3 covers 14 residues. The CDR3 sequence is CASSLDYGTDTQYF. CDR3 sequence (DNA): TGTGCCAGCAGCTTAGATTATGGTACAGATACGCAGTATTTT.

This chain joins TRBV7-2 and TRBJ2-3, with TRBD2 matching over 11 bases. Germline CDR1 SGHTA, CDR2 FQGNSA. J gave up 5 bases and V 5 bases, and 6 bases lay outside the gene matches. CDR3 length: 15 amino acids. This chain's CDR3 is CASSLTSGVGDTQYF. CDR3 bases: TGTGCCAGCAGCCTGACTAGCGGGGTTGGAGATACGCAGTATTTT.

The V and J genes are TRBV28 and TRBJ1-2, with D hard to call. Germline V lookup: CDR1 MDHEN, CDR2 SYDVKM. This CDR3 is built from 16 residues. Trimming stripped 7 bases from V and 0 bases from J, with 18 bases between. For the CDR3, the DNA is TGTGCCAGCACTAGGCCAAACCAGCGCACTAACTATGGCTACACCTTC. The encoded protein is CASTRPNQRTNYGYTF.

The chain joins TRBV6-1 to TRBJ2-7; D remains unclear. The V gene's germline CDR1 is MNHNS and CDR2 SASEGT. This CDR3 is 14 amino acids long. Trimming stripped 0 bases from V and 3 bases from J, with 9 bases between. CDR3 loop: CASSEARTYYEQYF. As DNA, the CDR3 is TGTGCCAGCAGTGAAGCAAGGACCTACTACGAGCAGTACTTC.

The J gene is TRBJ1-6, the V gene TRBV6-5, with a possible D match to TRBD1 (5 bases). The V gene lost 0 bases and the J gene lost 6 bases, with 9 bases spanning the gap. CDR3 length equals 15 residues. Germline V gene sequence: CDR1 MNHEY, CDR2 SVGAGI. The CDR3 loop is CASSYSRGRNSPLHF. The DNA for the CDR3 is TGTGCCAGCAGTTACTCGAGGGGCCGTAATTCACCCCTCCACTTT.

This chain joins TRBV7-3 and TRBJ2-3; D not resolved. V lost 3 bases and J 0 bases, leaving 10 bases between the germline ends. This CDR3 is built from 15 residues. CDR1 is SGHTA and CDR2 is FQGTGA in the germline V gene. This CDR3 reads CASSLRGSSTDTQYF. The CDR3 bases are TGTGCCAGCAGCTTGCGAGGTTCTAGCACAGATACGCAGTATTTT. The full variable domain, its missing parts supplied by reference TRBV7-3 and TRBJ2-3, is GAGVSQTPSNKVTEKGKYVELRCDPISGHTALYWYRQSLGQGPEFLIYFQGTGAADDSGLPNDRFFAVRPEGSVSTLKIQRTERGDSAVYLCASSLRGSSTDTQYFGPGTRLTVL.

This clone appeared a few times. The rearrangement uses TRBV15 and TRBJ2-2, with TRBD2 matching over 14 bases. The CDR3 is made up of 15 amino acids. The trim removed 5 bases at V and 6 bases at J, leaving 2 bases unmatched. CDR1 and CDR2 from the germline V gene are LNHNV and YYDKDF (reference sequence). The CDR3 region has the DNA TGTGCCACCAGCCCGGGACTAGCGGGAGCCGGGGAGCTGTTTTTT. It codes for CATSPGLAGAGELFF.

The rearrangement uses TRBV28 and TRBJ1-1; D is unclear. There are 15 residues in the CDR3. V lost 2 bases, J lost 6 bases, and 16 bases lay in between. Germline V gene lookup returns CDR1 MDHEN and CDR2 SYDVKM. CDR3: CASSLPHPSGAEAFF. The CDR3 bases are TGTGCCAGCAGTTTACCCCATCCCAGTGGGGCTGAAGCTTTCTTT.

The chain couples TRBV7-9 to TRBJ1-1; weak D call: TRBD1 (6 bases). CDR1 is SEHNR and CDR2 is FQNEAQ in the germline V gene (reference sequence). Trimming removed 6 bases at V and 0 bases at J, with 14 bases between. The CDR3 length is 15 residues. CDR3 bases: TGTGCCAGCAGATCCCCAGGGGTCTTGAACACTGAAGCTTTCTTT. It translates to CASRSPGVLNTEAFF.

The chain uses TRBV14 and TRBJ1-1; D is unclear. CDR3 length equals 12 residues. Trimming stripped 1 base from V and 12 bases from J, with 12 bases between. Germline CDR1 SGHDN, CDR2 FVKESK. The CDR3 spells CASSQVYRGPFF. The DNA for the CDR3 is TGTGCCAGCAGCCAAGTTTACAGAGGCCCTTTCTTT.

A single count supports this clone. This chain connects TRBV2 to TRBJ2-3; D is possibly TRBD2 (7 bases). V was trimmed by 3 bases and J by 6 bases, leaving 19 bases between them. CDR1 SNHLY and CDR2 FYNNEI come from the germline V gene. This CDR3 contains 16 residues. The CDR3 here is CASSDLIGAGADTQYF. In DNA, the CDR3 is TGTGCCAGCAGTGATTTAATTGGGGCGGGGGCCGATACGCAGTATTTT.

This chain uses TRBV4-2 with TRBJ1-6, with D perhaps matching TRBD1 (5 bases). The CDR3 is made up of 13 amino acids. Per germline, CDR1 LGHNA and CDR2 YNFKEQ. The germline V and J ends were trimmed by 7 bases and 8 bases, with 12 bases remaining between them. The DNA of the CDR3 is TGTGCCAGCAACCGGGACGTTTATTCACCCCTCCACTTT. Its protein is CASNRDVYSPLHF.

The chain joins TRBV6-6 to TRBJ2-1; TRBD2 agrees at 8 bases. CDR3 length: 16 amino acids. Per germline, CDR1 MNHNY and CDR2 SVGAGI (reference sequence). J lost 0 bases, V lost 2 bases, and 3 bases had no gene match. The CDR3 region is CASSYLSGASYNEQFF. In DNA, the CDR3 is TGTGCCAGCAGTTACCTTAGCGGGGCCTCCTACAATGAGCAGTTCTTC.

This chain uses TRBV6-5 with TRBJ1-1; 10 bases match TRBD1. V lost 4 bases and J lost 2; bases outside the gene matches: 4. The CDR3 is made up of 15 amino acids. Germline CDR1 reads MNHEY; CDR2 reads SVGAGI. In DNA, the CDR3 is TGTGCCAGCAGTTCGCGACAGGGGGCAAACACTGAAGCTTTCTTT. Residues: CASSSRQGANTEAFF.

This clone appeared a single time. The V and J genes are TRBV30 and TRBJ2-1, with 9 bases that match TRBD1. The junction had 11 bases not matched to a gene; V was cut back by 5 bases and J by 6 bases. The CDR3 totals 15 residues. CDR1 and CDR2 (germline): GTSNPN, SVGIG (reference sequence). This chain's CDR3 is CAWDSGTGLANEQFF. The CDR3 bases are TGTGCCTGGGATTCTGGGACAGGGCTCGCCAATGAGCAGTTCTTC.

CDR3 amino acids: CASSLSGGYNEKLFF. In nucleotides, the CDR3 is TGTGCCAGCAGTTTATCGGGCGGTTATAATGAAAAACTGTTTTTT. This rearrangement joins TRBV27 to TRBJ1-4; D remains ambiguous. CDR3 size: 15 residues. V dropped 0 bases and J dropped 4 bases, with 9 bases sitting between them. The V gene's germline CDR1 is MNHEY and CDR2 SMNVEV (reference sequence). Full variable domain (remainder filled in from reference TRBV27 and TRBJ1-4): EAQVTQNPRYLITVTGKKLTVTCSQNMNHEYMSWYRQDPGLGLRQIYYSMNVEVTDKGDVPEGYKVSRKEKRNFPLILESPSPNQTSLYFCASSLSGGYNEKLFFGSGTQLSVL.

The CDR3 sequence is CASSLWTGSKLFF. The CDR3 DNA reads TGTGCCAGCAGCCTCTGGACAGGCTCAAAACTGTTTTTT. V usage is TRBV5-4 and J usage is TRBJ1-4, with 7 bases that match TRBD1. With V trimmed by 4 bases and J by 10 bases, 7 bases remained unmatched. The CDR3 extends over 13 amino acids. Per the germline V gene, CDR1 is SGHNT and CDR2 is YYREEE (reference sequence).

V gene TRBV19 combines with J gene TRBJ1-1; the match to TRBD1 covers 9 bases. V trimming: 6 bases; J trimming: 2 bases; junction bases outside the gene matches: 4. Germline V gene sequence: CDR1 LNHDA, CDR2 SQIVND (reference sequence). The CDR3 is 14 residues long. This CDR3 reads CASRLGQGNTEAFF. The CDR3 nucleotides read TGTGCCAGTAGGCTGGGACAGGGTAACACTGAAGCTTTCTTT.

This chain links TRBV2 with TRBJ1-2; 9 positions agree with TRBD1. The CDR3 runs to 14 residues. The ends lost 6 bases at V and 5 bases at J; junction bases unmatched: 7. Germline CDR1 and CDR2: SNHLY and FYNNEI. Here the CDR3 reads CASRGDRVGYGYTF. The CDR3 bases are TGTGCCAGCAGGGGGGACAGGGTAGGATATGGCTACACCTTC. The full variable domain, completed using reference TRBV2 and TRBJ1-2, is EPEVTQTPSHQVTQMGQEVILRCVPISNHLYFYWYRQILGQKVEFLVSFYNNEISEKSEIFDDQFSVERPDGSNFTLKIRSTKLEDSAMYFCASRGDRVGYGYTFGSGTRLTVV.

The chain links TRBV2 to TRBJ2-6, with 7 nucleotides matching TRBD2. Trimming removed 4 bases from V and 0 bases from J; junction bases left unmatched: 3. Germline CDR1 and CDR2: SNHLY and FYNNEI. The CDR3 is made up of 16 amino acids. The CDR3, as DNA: TGTGCCAGCAGTGTACAGCGGGGCTCTGGGGCCAACGTCCTGACTTTC. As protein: CASSVQRGSGANVLTF.

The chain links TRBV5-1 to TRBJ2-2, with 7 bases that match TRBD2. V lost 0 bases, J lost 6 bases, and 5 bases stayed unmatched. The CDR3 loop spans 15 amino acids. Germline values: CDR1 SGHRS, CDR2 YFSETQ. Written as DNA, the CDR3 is TGCGCCAGCAGCTTGGTGGCAGGGAGGGCCGGGGAGCTGTTTTTT. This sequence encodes CASSLVAGRAGELFF.

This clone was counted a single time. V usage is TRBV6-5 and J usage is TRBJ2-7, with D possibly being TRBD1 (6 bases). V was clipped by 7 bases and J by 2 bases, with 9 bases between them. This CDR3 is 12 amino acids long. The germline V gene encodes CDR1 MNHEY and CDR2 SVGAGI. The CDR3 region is CASNRETYEQYF. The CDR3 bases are TGTGCCAGCAACAGGGAGACCTACGAGCAGTACTTC.

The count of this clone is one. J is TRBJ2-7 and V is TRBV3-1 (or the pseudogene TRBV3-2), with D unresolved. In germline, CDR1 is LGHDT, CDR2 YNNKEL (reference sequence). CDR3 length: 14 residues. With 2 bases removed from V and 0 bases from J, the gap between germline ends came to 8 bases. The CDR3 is CASSQTRTSYEQYF. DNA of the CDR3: TGTGCCAGCAGCCAAACCAGGACCTCCTACGAGCAGTACTTC.